The T cell receptor (beta chain) under discussion was sequenced for a study of metastatic and nonmetastatic thyroid tumors. Study-wide background: The comparison covered peripheral blood and tumor or nodule tissue in malignant and benign thyroid patients.

This clone has more than one count but fewer than ten. Germline is not matched at one junction end, which may reflect a read error. MiXCR was used by TCRdb to re-call the PCR reads. The table records around 19,000 clones, about 11% of them present only once. Thyroid surgery had not been preceded by any treatment in any patient. What was sequenced was blood. The TCR comes from a female donor with papillary thyroid cancer or a benign thyroid nodule (not recorded which). Some clones in this sample may be carry-over from other donors' samples.

The CDR3 spells CASKILSGQGALSTRTGEPFF. CDR3 nucleotides: TGTGCCAGCAAGATACTTTCGGGACAGGGGGCCCTTTCGACTAGAACCGGGGAGCCGTTTTTT. This sequence joins TRBV6-2 or TRBV6-3 and TRBJ2-2, with 12 bases identical to TRBD1. The CDR3 has 21 residues. Per germline, CDR1 MNHEY and CDR2 SVGEGT.